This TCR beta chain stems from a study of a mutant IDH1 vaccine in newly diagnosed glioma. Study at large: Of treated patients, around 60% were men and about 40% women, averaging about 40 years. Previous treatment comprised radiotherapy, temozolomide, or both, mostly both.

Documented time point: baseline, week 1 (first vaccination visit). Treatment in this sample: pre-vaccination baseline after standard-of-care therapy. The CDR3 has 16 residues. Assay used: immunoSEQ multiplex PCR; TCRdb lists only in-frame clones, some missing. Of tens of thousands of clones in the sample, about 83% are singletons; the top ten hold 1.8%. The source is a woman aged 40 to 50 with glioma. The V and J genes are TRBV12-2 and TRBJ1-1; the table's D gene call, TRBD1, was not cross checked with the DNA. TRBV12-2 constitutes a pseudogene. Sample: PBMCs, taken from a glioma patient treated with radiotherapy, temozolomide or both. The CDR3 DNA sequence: TGTGCAAGTCGCCCTTTTGCGGGACAGCTGAACACTGAAGCTTTCTTT. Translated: CASRPFAGQLNTEAFF.